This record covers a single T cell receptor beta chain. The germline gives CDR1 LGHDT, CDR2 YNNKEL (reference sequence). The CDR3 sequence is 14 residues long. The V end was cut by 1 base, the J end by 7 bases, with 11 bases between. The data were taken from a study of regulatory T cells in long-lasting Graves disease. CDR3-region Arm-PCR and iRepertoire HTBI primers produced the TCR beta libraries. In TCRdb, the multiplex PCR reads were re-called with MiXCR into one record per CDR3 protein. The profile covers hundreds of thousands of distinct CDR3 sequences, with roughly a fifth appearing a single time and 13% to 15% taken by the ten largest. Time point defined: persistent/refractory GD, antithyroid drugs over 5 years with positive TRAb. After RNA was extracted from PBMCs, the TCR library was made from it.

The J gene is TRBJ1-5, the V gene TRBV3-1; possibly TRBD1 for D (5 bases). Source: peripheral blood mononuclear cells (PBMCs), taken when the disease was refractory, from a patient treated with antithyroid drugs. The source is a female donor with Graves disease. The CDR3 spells CASSQGGPGQPQHF. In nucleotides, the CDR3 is TGTGCCAGCAGCCAAGGGGGCCCCGGCCAGCCCCAGCATTTT.